The present T cell receptor beta chain was sequenced within a study of early T cells in non-severe SARS-CoV-2 infection. Each CDR3 protein gets one entry after TCRdb re-called the 5' RACE reads with MiXCR. The sample has 35,000 to 45,000 distinct CDR3 sequences, roughly 5% seen once. This clonotype was seen repeatedly, ten times or more. This clonotype originated in an adult who was a healthcare worker with PCR-confirmed SARS-CoV-2 infection or an uninfected control (not recorded which). The specimen was whole blood, collected at baseline.

Here the CDR3 DNA reads TGTGCCAGCAGCGATCGGTACGAGCAGTACTTC. Encoded protein: CASSDRYEQYF. The rearrangement links TRBV7-2 to TRBJ2-7; D ambiguous. Per germline, CDR1 SGHTA and CDR2 FQGNSA. The CDR3 length is 11 residues. The V end lost 5 bases, the J end lost 4 bases, and 6 bases lay between the germline ends.